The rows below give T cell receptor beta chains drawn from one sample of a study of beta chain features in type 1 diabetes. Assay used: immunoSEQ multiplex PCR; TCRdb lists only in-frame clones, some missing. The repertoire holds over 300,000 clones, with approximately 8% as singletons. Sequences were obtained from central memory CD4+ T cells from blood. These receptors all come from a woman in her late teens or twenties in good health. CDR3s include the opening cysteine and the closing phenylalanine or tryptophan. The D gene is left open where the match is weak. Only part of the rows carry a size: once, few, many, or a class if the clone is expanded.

CDR3 protein: CASSLSLPGQRSSGANVLTF; CDR3 DNA: TGTGCCAGCAGCTTATCCTTGCCGGGACAGAGAAGCTCTGGGGCCAACGTCCTGACTTTC; V gene: TRBV7-3; D gene: TRBD1; CDR3 length: 20; J gene: TRBJ2-6; clone size: few
CDR3 protein: CASSQDPRDVGTGELFF; CDR3 DNA: TGCGCCAGCAGCCAAGATCCCCGGGACGTGGGCACCGGGGAGCTGTTTTTT; V gene: TRBV5-4; D gene: .; CDR3 length: 17; J gene: TRBJ2-2; clone size: .
CDR3 protein: CASSLGSGRQGRETQYF; CDR3 DNA: TGTGCCAGCAGCTTAGGAAGCGGAAGACAGGGGCGGGAGACCCAGTACTTC; V gene: TRBV7-9; D gene: TRBD1; CDR3 length: 17; J gene: TRBJ2-5; clone size: few
CDR3 protein: CSVAGGQGGHTDTQYF; CDR3 DNA: TGCAGCGTTGCCGGAGGACAGGGGGGCCACACAGATACGCAGTATTTT; V gene: TRBV29-1; D gene: TRBD1; CDR3 length: 16; J gene: TRBJ2-3; clone size: .
CDR3 protein: CASSLGQGMNQPQHF; CDR3 DNA: TGCGCCAGCAGCCTGGGACAGGGAATGAATCAGCCCCAGCATTTT; V gene: TRBV5-1; D gene: TRBD1; CDR3 length: 15; J gene: TRBJ1-5; clone size: few
CDR3 protein: CASSLLGVAGLDEQYF; CDR3 DNA: TGTGCCAGCAGCTTATTGGGGGTAGCGGGACTAGACGAGCAGTACTTC; V gene: TRBV7-2; D gene: TRBD2; CDR3 length: 16; J gene: TRBJ2-7; clone size: .
CDR3 protein: CASSLGDEQYF; CDR3 DNA: TGTGCCAGCAGCTTGGGTGACGAGCAGTACTTC; V gene: TRBV7-6; D gene: .; CDR3 length: 11; J gene: TRBJ2-7; clone size: .
CDR3 protein: CASSQVQMDQPQHF; CDR3 DNA: TGTGCCAGCAGCCAAGTTCAGATGGACCAGCCCCAGCATTTT; V gene: TRBV4-2; D gene: .; CDR3 length: 14; J gene: TRBJ1-5; clone size: few
CDR3 protein: CASSQGKGVPEKLFF; CDR3 DNA: TGTGCCAGCAGCCAAGGAAAGGGGGTCCCTGAAAAACTGTTTTTT; V gene: TRBV14; D gene: .; CDR3 length: 15; J gene: TRBJ1-4; clone size: few
CDR3 protein: CASTSGLWETQYF; CDR3 DNA: TGTGCCAGCACCTCCGGGCTTTGGGAGACCCAGTACTTC; V gene: TRBV7-9; D gene: .; CDR3 length: 13; J gene: TRBJ2-5; clone size: few
CDR3 protein: CAISESTPASGAGELFF; CDR3 DNA: TGTGCCATCAGTGAGTCGACTCCAGCTAGCGGGGCCGGGGAGCTGTTTTTT; V gene: TRBV10-3; D gene: TRBD2; CDR3 length: 17; J gene: TRBJ2-2; clone size: .
CDR3 protein: CASSLGASGGQETQYF; CDR3 DNA: TGCGCCAGCAGCTTGGGTGCTAGCGGGGGTCAAGAGACCCAGTACTTC; V gene: TRBV5-1; D gene: TRBD2; CDR3 length: 16; J gene: TRBJ2-5; clone size: .
CDR3 protein: CASAPRLQGVAETQYF; CDR3 DNA: TGTGCCAGCGCACCACGACTGCAGGGGGTAGCGGAGACCCAGTACTTC; V gene: TRBV18; D gene: TRBD1; CDR3 length: 16; J gene: TRBJ2-5; clone size: few
CDR3 protein: CASSQNRRDTQYF; CDR3 DNA: TGTGCCAGCAGCCAGAATAGGAGAGATACGCAGTATTTT; V gene: TRBV14; D gene: .; CDR3 length: 13; J gene: TRBJ2-3; clone size: .
CDR3 protein: CATSRAAHVNTEAFF; CDR3 DNA: TGTGCCACCAGCAGAGCGGCCCATGTGAACACTGAAGCTTTCTTT; V gene: TRBV15; D gene: .; CDR3 length: 15; J gene: TRBJ1-1; clone size: .
CDR3 protein: CASSLLDTQYF; CDR3 DNA: TGTGCCAGCAGCTTATTAGATACGCAGTATTTT; V gene: TRBV7-2; D gene: .; CDR3 length: 11; J gene: TRBJ2-3; clone size: few
CDR3 protein: CASSLDPVLNEQFF; CDR3 DNA: TGTGCCAGCAGCTTAGATCCAGTGTTGAATGAGCAGTTCTTC; V gene: TRBV7-2; D gene: .; CDR3 length: 14; J gene: TRBJ2-1; clone size: .
CDR3 protein: CASSPRSGGLAGTYEQYF; CDR3 DNA: TGTGCCAGCAGCCCCCGGTCGGGGGGCCTAGCGGGAACCTACGAGCAGTACTTC; V gene: TRBV7-8; D gene: TRBD2; CDR3 length: 18; J gene: TRBJ2-7; clone size: .
CDR3 protein: CASRSRTSGSTDTQYF; CDR3 DNA: TGTGCCAGCAGGAGTCGGACTAGCGGGAGCACAGATACGCAGTATTTT; V gene: TRBV7-2; D gene: TRBD2; CDR3 length: 16; J gene: TRBJ2-3; clone size: few
CDR3 protein: CASSYGTLNTGELFF; CDR3 DNA: TGTGCCAGCAGCTACGGGACACTTAACACCGGGGAGCTGTTTTTT; V gene: TRBV5-6; D gene: .; CDR3 length: 15; J gene: TRBJ2-2; clone size: few
CDR3 protein: CASSSRQGANEKLFF; CDR3 DNA: TGTGCCAGCAGCTCCCGACAGGGGGCGAATGAAAAACTGTTTTTT; V gene: TRBV13; D gene: TRBD1; CDR3 length: 15; J gene: TRBJ1-4; clone size: few
CDR3 protein: CASRPGVVDTQYF; CDR3 DNA: TGTGCCAGCCGACCAGGAGTGGTAGATACGCAGTATTTT; V gene: TRBV7-9; D gene: .; CDR3 length: 13; J gene: TRBJ2-3; clone size: .
CDR3 protein: CASSGLAGAKETQYF; CDR3 DNA: TGTGCCAGCAGTGGTCTAGCGGGAGCGAAAGAGACCCAGTACTTC; V gene: TRBV25-1; D gene: TRBD2; CDR3 length: 15; J gene: TRBJ2-5; clone size: few
CDR3 protein: CASSLVTSRETQYF; CDR3 DNA: TGTGCCAGCAGCTTGGTAACTAGTAGGGAGACCCAGTACTTC; V gene: TRBV5-4; D gene: .; CDR3 length: 14; J gene: TRBJ2-5; clone size: .
CDR3 protein: CASSLSPSLLGEQYF; CDR3 DNA: TGTGCCAGCAGCCTAAGTCCCAGTTTACTGGGCGAGCAGTACTTC; V gene: TRBV7-2; D gene: .; CDR3 length: 15; J gene: TRBJ2-7; clone size: few
CDR3 protein: CASSRQPQETQYF; CDR3 DNA: TGTGCCAGCAGTAGACAGCCCCAAGAGACCCAGTACTTC; V gene: TRBV27; D gene: .; CDR3 length: 13; J gene: TRBJ2-5; clone size: few
CDR3 protein: CAGGAGGTKWQPQHF; CDR3 DNA: TGTGCCGGAGGGGCAGGGGGCACAAAGTGGCAGCCCCAGCATTTT; V gene: TRBV19; D gene: TRBD1; CDR3 length: 15; J gene: TRBJ1-5; clone size: .
CDR3 protein: CASSPGGNTGELFF; CDR3 DNA: TGTGCCAGCAGTCCGGGAGGTAACACCGGGGAGCTGTTTTTT; V gene: TRBV9; D gene: TRBD2; CDR3 length: 14; J gene: TRBJ2-2; clone size: .
CDR3 protein: CASILGQGARNEQYF; CDR3 DNA: TGTGCCAGCATCCTGGGACAGGGGGCGAGAAACGAGCAGTACTTC; V gene: TRBV2; D gene: TRBD1; CDR3 length: 15; J gene: TRBJ2-7; clone size: .
CDR3 protein: CASTFRDYNEQFF; CDR3 DNA: TGTGCCAGCACGTTCCGGGACTACAATGAGCAGTTCTTC; V gene: TRBV6-6; D gene: .; CDR3 length: 13; J gene: TRBJ2-1; clone size: .
CDR3 protein: CASSLRASGANVLTF; CDR3 DNA: TGTGCCAGCAGCTTACGTGCGTCTGGGGCCAACGTCCTGACTTTC; V gene: TRBV11-1; D gene: .; CDR3 length: 15; J gene: TRBJ2-6; clone size: few
CDR3 protein: CASSRDHGGVGYGYTF; CDR3 DNA: TGTGCCAGCAGCCGGGACCATGGAGGGGTAGGCTATGGCTACACCTTC; V gene: TRBV5-4; D gene: .; CDR3 length: 16; J gene: TRBJ1-2; clone size: .
CDR3 protein: CASSRQGANRNNEQFF; CDR3 DNA: TGTGCCAGCAGTCGACAGGGGGCCAACAGAAACAATGAGCAGTTCTTC; V gene: TRBV28; D gene: TRBD1; CDR3 length: 16; J gene: TRBJ2-1; clone size: few
CDR3 protein: CASSPGLAGGFTDTQYF; CDR3 DNA: TGTGCCAGCAGCCCGGGACTAGCGGGAGGGTTCACAGATACGCAGTATTTT; V gene: TRBV5-4; D gene: TRBD2; CDR3 length: 17; J gene: TRBJ2-3; clone size: .
CDR3 protein: CASSHQRIQYF; CDR3 DNA: TGTGCCAGCAGCCACCAGCGTATTCAGTACTTC; V gene: TRBV11-2; D gene: .; CDR3 length: 11; J gene: TRBJ2-4; clone size: many
CDR3 protein: CASSQTPASYTDTQYF; CDR3 DNA: TGCGCCAGCAGCCAAACGCCAGCGAGTTACACAGATACGCAGTATTTT; V gene: TRBV4-1; D gene: .; CDR3 length: 16; J gene: TRBJ2-3; clone size: many
CDR3 protein: CASSHTPTGALYEQYF; CDR3 DNA: TGTGCCAGCAGCCATACACCGACAGGGGCCCTCTACGAGCAGTACTTC; V gene: TRBV4-2; D gene: TRBD1; CDR3 length: 16; J gene: TRBJ2-7; clone size: .
CDR3 protein: CASSLGPAGAYEQYF; CDR3 DNA: TGTGCCAGCAGCTTAGGTCCAGCGGGGGCCTACGAGCAGTACTTC; V gene: TRBV7-8; D gene: TRBD2; CDR3 length: 15; J gene: TRBJ2-7; clone size: .
CDR3 protein: CASSQEPSGMETQYF; CDR3 DNA: TGCGCCAGCAGCCAAGAACCTAGCGGGATGGAGACCCAGTACTTC; V gene: TRBV4-1; D gene: TRBD2; CDR3 length: 15; J gene: TRBJ2-5; clone size: .
CDR3 protein: CASSLGLAGTQETQYF; CDR3 DNA: TGTGCCAGCAGCTTGGGACTAGCGGGGACACAAGAGACCCAGTACTTC; V gene: TRBV5-8; D gene: TRBD2; CDR3 length: 16; J gene: TRBJ2-5; clone size: .
CDR3 protein: CASSLNSGSADTQYF; CDR3 DNA: TGTGCCAGCAGCTTAAACAGCGGGAGTGCAGATACGCAGTATTTT; V gene: TRBV7-3; D gene: TRBD2; CDR3 length: 15; J gene: TRBJ2-3; clone size: .
CDR3 protein: CASSSSLHTEAFF; CDR3 DNA: TGTGCCAGCAGTTCCAGTCTTCACACTGAAGCTTTCTTT; V gene: TRBV7-3; D gene: .; CDR3 length: 13; J gene: TRBJ1-1; clone size: few
CDR3 protein: CASSPSGQKNIQYF; CDR3 DNA: TGTGCCAGCAGCCCCAGCGGGCAAAAAAACATTCAGTACTTC; V gene: TRBV7-2; D gene: .; CDR3 length: 14; J gene: TRBJ2-4; clone size: .
CDR3 protein: CASSYSIETQYF; CDR3 DNA: TGTGCCAGCAGTTACTCGATAGAGACCCAGTACTTC; V gene: TRBV6-5; D gene: .; CDR3 length: 12; J gene: TRBJ2-5; clone size: few
CDR3 protein: CASRRVLRGANVLTF; CDR3 DNA: TGTGCCAGCAGGCGGGTCCTTCGGGGGGCCAACGTCCTGACTTTC; V gene: TRBV2; D gene: .; CDR3 length: 15; J gene: TRBJ2-6; clone size: few
CDR3 protein: CASSRLVAAGVGEQYF; CDR3 DNA: TGTGCCAGTAGTCGACTAGTCGCAGCGGGAGTCGGCGAGCAGTACTTC; V gene: TRBV19; D gene: TRBD2; CDR3 length: 16; J gene: TRBJ2-7; clone size: .
CDR3 protein: CASSLEREWENEQFF; CDR3 DNA: TGTGCCAGCAGCTTGGAGCGGGAGTGGGAAAATGAGCAGTTCTTC; V gene: TRBV7-9; D gene: TRBD2; CDR3 length: 15; J gene: TRBJ2-1; clone size: .
CDR3 protein: CSARDRETQYF; CDR3 DNA: TGCAGTGCTAGAGATCGGGAGACCCAGTACTTC; V gene: TRBV20-1; D gene: .; CDR3 length: 11; J gene: TRBJ2-5; clone size: .
CDR3 protein: CASSGSGTRAYNEQFF; CDR3 DNA: TGTGCCAGCAGTGGTTCCGGGACTAGAGCATACAATGAGCAGTTCTTC; V gene: TRBV25-1; D gene: TRBD2; CDR3 length: 16; J gene: TRBJ2-1; clone size: few
CDR3 protein: CASRRTGGKLFF; CDR3 DNA: TGTGCCAGCAGGCGGACAGGCGGCAAACTGTTTTTT; V gene: TRBV5-6; D gene: TRBD1; CDR3 length: 12; J gene: TRBJ1-4; clone size: .
CDR3 protein: CAISSRSTDTQYF; CDR3 DNA: TGTGCCATCAGTTCAAGGTCCACAGATACGCAGTATTTT; V gene: TRBV10-3; D gene: .; CDR3 length: 13; J gene: TRBJ2-3; clone size: few
CDR3 protein: CASSAPLVDNPEAFF; CDR3 DNA: TGTGCCAGCTCGGCCCCGTTAGTCGATAATCCTGAAGCTTTCTTT; V gene: TRBV18; D gene: .; CDR3 length: 15; J gene: TRBJ1-1; clone size: .
CDR3 protein: CASSLGIAGVTYEQYF; CDR3 DNA: TGTGCCAGCAGCTTAGGAATAGCGGGAGTAACGTACGAGCAGTACTTC; V gene: TRBV7-9; D gene: TRBD2; CDR3 length: 16; J gene: TRBJ2-7; clone size: .
CDR3 protein: CASSQGNSYEQYF; CDR3 DNA: TGTGCCAGCAGCCAAGGGAACTCCTACGAGCAGTACTTC; V gene: TRBV14; D gene: .; CDR3 length: 13; J gene: TRBJ2-7; clone size: few
CDR3 protein: CASSLASSYNEQFF; CDR3 DNA: TGTGCCAGCAGCTTAGCTAGCTCCTACAATGAGCAGTTCTTC; V gene: TRBV7-8; D gene: .; CDR3 length: 14; J gene: TRBJ2-1; clone size: few